Listed here are 12 T cell receptor beta chains from one sample, sequenced in a study of blood T cell repertoires in COVID-19. Only in-frame clones appear in the TCRdb table, and some are missing; sequencing was by immunoSEQ multiplex PCR. The sample has 150,000 to 200,000 clones, around four fifths seen once. The sample comprised peripheral blood. These receptors came from a man between 65 and 80 years old with acute or convalescent COVID-19.

This clone was seen a single time. This sequence joins TRBV19 and TRBJ2-3; 7 positions match TRBD1. This CDR3 is built from 13 residues. In germline, CDR1 is LNHDA, CDR2 SQIVND (reference sequence). CDR3 sequence reads: CASRGFSTDTQYF. The CDR3 DNA is TGTGCAAGCAGGGGGTTTAGCACAGATACGCAGTATTTT.

The chain carries TRBV27 and TRBJ2-7; D uncertain. Germline CDR1 reads MNHEY; CDR2 reads SMNVEV (reference sequence). V lost 8 bases and J lost 1, with 3 bases in between. This CDR3 is 10 amino acids long. The DNA for the CDR3 is TGTGCCAGCCCTTCCTACGAGCAGTACTTC. Translated: CASPSYEQYF.

With respect to this clone: The sample has other DNA sequences that encode this CDR3 too. V gene TRBV12-3 or TRBV12-4 combines with J gene TRBJ1-5; D might be TRBD1 (6 bases). The CDR3 length is 13 residues. Trimming cost V 5 bases and J 2 bases, with 7 bases left between them. CDR3 coding DNA: TGTGCCAGCAGTGGGGGCGGCAATCAGCCCCAGCATTTT. This encodes CASSGGGNQPQHF.

The V gene is TRBV4-2, the J gene TRBJ1-1; D might be TRBD1 (5 bases). Germline CDR1 LGHNA, CDR2 YNFKEQ. There are 14 residues in the CDR3. The V end was cut by 1 base, the J end by 5 bases, with 11 bases between. CDR3 residues: CASSQGGGGTEAFF. CDR3 in DNA: TGTGCCAGCAGCCAAGGCGGGGGGGGAACTGAAGCTTTCTTT.

This sequence joins TRBV5-5 and TRBJ2-5; 9 nucleotides agree with TRBD1. This CDR3 spans 18 amino acids. Germline lookup yields CDR1 SGHKS and CDR2 YYEKEE (reference sequence). Trimming cost V 0 bases and J 1 base; bases outside gene matches: 10. The CDR3: CASSLVQGALPGQETQYF. The CDR3 nucleotides are TGTGCCAGCAGCTTGGTACAGGGGGCACTCCCAGGCCAAGAGACCCAGTACTTC. Based on the CDR3 plus reference TRBV5-5 and TRBJ2-5, the full variable domain is DAGVTQSPTHLIKTRGQQVTLRCSPISGHKSVSWYQQVLGQGPQFIFQYYEKEERGRGNFPDRFSARQFPNYSSELNVNALLLGDSALYLCASSLVQGALPGQETQYFGPGTRLLVL.

This clone was observed a few times. The rearrangement links TRBV7-8 to TRBJ1-5; D not certain. The CDR3 length is 15 residues. Germline CDR1 and CDR2: SGHVS and FQNEAQ. V shed 1 base and J shed 0 bases, with 7 bases lying between them. DNA for the CDR3: TGTGCCAGCAGCTTAGGGTCCTATAGCAATCAGCCCCAGCATTTT. Translated: CASSLGSYSNQPQHF.

This chain connects TRBV19 to TRBJ1-6; no firm D call. The CDR3 contains 14 residues. Germline CDR1 reads LNHDA; CDR2 reads SQIVND (reference sequence). Between the trimmed V and J ends, which lost 0 bases and 7 bases, there was a span of 7 bases. CDR3 amino acids: CASSIEASNSPLHF. The CDR3 DNA reads as TGTGCCAGTAGTATAGAGGCCTCAAATTCACCCCTCCACTTT.

The V call is TRBV27, the J call TRBJ2-7; 11 bases agree with TRBD2. Germline V lookup: CDR1 MNHEY, CDR2 SMNVEV (reference sequence). The CDR3 is 15 amino acids. V was clipped by 4 bases and J by 1 base; unmatched bases: 3. CDR3 in DNA: TGTGCCAGCAGTTCCGTAGCGGGAGGGTCCTACGAGCAGTACTTC. It is translated as CASSSVAGGSYEQYF.

This clone has a single count. The chain links TRBV6-5 to TRBJ2-1, with 10 bases identical to TRBD1. The CDR3 spans 16 residues. The V gene end was trimmed by 2 bases and the J gene end by 6 bases; junction bases not matched to a gene: 7. Per the germline V gene, CDR1 is MNHEY and CDR2 is SVGAGI. CDR3 coding DNA: TGTGCCAGCAGTTACGCGTCCGGGACAGGGGTCAATGAGCAGTTCTTC. As protein: CASSYASGTGVNEQFF.

This clone was seen many times. This rearrangement joins TRBV7-3 to TRBJ2-1, with 7 bases lining up with TRBD1. This CDR3 is built from 13 residues. The ends lost 4 bases at V and 8 bases at J; junction bases unmatched: 5. The germline V gene encodes CDR1 SGHTA and CDR2 FQGTGA. CDR3 nucleotide sequence: TGTGCCAGCAGCTCCTTACAGGGGTATGAGCAGTTCTTC. This codes for CASSSLQGYEQFF.

This sequence joins TRBV3-1 (or the pseudogene TRBV3-2) and TRBJ2-1, with a tentative D call TRBD1 (5 bases). Trimming removed 4 bases at V and 8 bases at J, with 12 bases between. Germline CDR1 and CDR2: LGHDT and YNNKEL (reference sequence). The CDR3 contains 13 residues. DNA of the CDR3: TGTGCCAGCAGCCGCGAAGCAGGGTATGAGCAGTTCTTC. It encodes CASSREAGYEQFF.

V and J are TRBV2 and TRBJ2-5; D uncertain. The CDR3 contains 11 residues. V lost 6 bases and J lost 8, with 10 bases in between. Germline V CDR1 and CDR2: SNHLY, FYNNEI. The CDR3 coding sequence is TGTGCCAGCAGGAACCAGGATACCCAGTACTTC. Amino acid sequence: CASRNQDTQYF.